This T cell receptor beta chain was captured in a study of T cell responses to AZD1222 COVID-19 vaccine. Germline V CDR1 and CDR2: SGHAT, FQDESV (reference sequence). With 6 bases clipped from V and 5 bases from J, the junction kept 6 bases outside the gene matches. There are 15 residues in the CDR3. Produced via immunoSEQ multiplex PCR; TCRdb's table is partial and in-frame only. The sample has some 130,000 clones; about 87% are singletons. The source of this sequence is an adult in good health. The chain is built from TRBV11-1 and TRBJ2-2; TRBD1 matches at 10 bases. The material was peripheral blood, obtained on day 0 of AZD1222 vaccination. CDR3 sequence reads: CASRLTGGRTGELFF. The DNA for the CDR3 is TGTGCCAGCAGATTGACAGGGGGCAGGACCGGGGAGCTGTTTTTT.